Each of the 29 T cell receptor beta chains below was sequenced from the same sample in a study of shared clonotypes between healthy human individuals. The table came from immunoSEQ multiplex PCR; TCRdb's copy has only in-frame clones and leaves some out. Counted here are just over 2,000,000 clones, 90% to 95% occurring once; the ten biggest clones make up more than 0.1%. Sequenced: naive CD4+ T cells sorted from blood. Subset given: CD45RA+ positively selected. These receptors were collected from a man aged 18 to 29 in good health.

The chain employs TRBV5-1 and TRBJ2-5; D tentatively fits TRBD1 or TRBD2 (5 bases each). This CDR3 contains 16 residues. The germline V and J ends were trimmed by 2 bases and 4 bases, with 18 bases remaining between them. CDR1 and CDR2 from the germline V gene are SGHRS and YFSETQ. The CDR3 nucleotides read TGCGCCAGCAGCTTACCGGTCGGGACCACCCCAGAGACCCAGTACTTC. Translating gives CASSLPVGTTPETQYF.

J is TRBJ2-3 and V is TRBV6-1; possibly TRBD1 for D (6 bases). V was shortened by 7 bases and J by 4 bases, with 15 bases between the two germline ends. The CDR3 loop spans 14 amino acids. The V gene's germline CDR1 is MNHNS and CDR2 SASEGT. CDR3: CASNAGVLADTQYF. The CDR3 DNA sequence: TGTGCCAGCAACGCAGGGGTCTTGGCAGATACGCAGTATTTT.

The chain employs TRBV9 and TRBJ1-2, with 7 bases matching TRBD1. The CDR3 has 16 amino acids. The germline gives CDR1 SGDLS, CDR2 YYNGEE. V trimming: 4 bases; J trimming: 0 bases; junction bases outside the gene matches: 9. Here the CDR3 DNA reads TGTGCCAGCAGCCCACGCGGGACAGTGACTAACTATGGCTACACCTTC. It specifies CASSPRGTVTNYGYTF.

This chain joins TRBV19 and TRBJ1-2; the D gene is possibly TRBD1 (5 bases). This CDR3 region has 14 residues. V dropped 9 bases and J dropped 2 bases, with 16 bases sitting between them. The germline V gene encodes CDR1 LNHDA and CDR2 SQIVND (reference sequence). The CDR3 sequence: CASVRVGTNYGYTF. Written as DNA, the CDR3 is TGTGCCAGCGTTAGGGTCGGGACCAACTATGGCTACACCTTC.

Points on this clone: The same CDR3 can be traced to other DNA sequences in this sample. The chain recombines TRBV18 with TRBJ2-3, with D unresolved. Germline V gene data show CDR1 as KGHSH and CDR2 as LQKENI. The CDR3 runs 15 residues. V lost 0 bases and J 1 base, leaving 8 bases between the germline ends. The CDR3 region has the DNA TGTGCCAGCTCACCACCGGGAAGACGCACAGATACGCAGTATTTT. Translated: CASSPPGRRTDTQYF.

This sequence joins TRBV10-1 and TRBJ1-6, with D possibly matching TRBD1 (5 bases). Germline V gene data show CDR1 as WNHNN and CDR2 as SYGVQD (reference sequence). Trimming took 6 bases from V and 8 from J, leaving 14 bases between them. The CDR3 is 14 residues long. As DNA, the CDR3 is TGCGCCAGCAGCTCCGGGACGGACTATTCACCCCTCCACTTT. This sequence encodes CASSSGTDYSPLHF.

The V and J genes are TRBV28 and TRBJ1-6, with D unclear. The V end lost 6 bases, the J end lost 7 bases, and 7 bases lay between the germline ends. CDR1 and CDR2 (germline): MDHEN, SYDVKM. This CDR3 is 12 amino acids long. The CDR3 DNA sequence: TGTGCCAGCAGCGTACGGAATTCACCCCTCCACTTT. Protein sequence: CASSVRNSPLHF.

This clone showed up just a few times. The genes are TRBV9 and TRBJ2-6; unclear D gene. CDR1 SGDLS and CDR2 YYNGEE come from the germline V gene. V was pared by 5 bases and J by 0 bases, with 3 bases between. The CDR3 has 13 residues. The CDR3 is CASRSSGANVLTF. The CDR3 bases are TGTGCCAGCAGAAGCTCTGGGGCCAACGTCCTGACTTTC.

The chain has TRBV25-1 and TRBJ2-3; possible D gene TRBD2, 6 bases. Looked up from germline, CDR1 is MGHDK and CDR2 is SYGVNS. This CDR3 has 16 residues. The germline V and J ends were trimmed by 6 bases and 2 bases, with 18 bases remaining between them. The CDR3 reads CASRNTRAGNTDTQYF. CDR3 coding DNA: TGTGCCAGCAGGAATACAAGGGCGGGGAACACAGATACGCAGTATTTT.

With respect to this clone: Other DNA sequences of this sample code for an identical CDR3. V is TRBV6-5 and J is TRBJ1-4, with D uncertain. V was clipped by 5 bases and J by 1 base, with 2 bases between them. The CDR3 covers 12 residues. Looked up from germline, CDR1 is MNHEY and CDR2 is SVGAGI. Written as DNA, the CDR3 is TGTGCCAGCAGTCGAACTAATGAAAAACTGTTTTTT. It specifies CASSRTNEKLFF.

V and J are TRBV5-1 and TRBJ2-1, with D perhaps being TRBD1 or TRBD2 (5 bases each). The germline V gene encodes CDR1 SGHRS and CDR2 YFSETQ. Trimming removed 6 bases at V and 8 bases at J, with 18 bases between. This CDR3 contains 14 residues. In nucleotides, the CDR3 is TGCGCCAGCAAGGACGGGGCGGTGGTCGATGAGCAGTTCTTC. It yields the protein CASKDGAVVDEQFF.

This clone turned up a few times. CDR3 loop: CASSSEPSSGNTIYF. Here the CDR3 DNA reads TGTGCCAGCAGTTCCGAACCTAGCTCTGGAAACACCATATATTTT. This chain links TRBV28 with TRBJ1-3; D is unresolved. Germline CDR1 and CDR2: MDHEN and SYDVKM. Trimming pared 4 bases from V and 0 bases from J, leaving 10 bases between. The length of the CDR3 is 15 residues.

The rearrangement uses TRBV5-4 and TRBJ2-5; 7 bases are a match to TRBD2. J gave up 5 bases and V 4 bases, and 14 bases lay outside the gene matches. CDR1 is SGHNT and CDR2 is YYREEE in the germline V gene (reference sequence). CDR3 size: 16 residues. The CDR3, as DNA: TGTGCCAGCAGCGGCGGACTAGGCAGTTCCAGGGAGACCCAGTACTTC. It translates to CASSGGLGSSRETQYF.

This clone was seen once. The CDR3 sequence: CASSQWGRSDYGYTF. The CDR3 bases are TGCGCCAGCAGCCAGTGGGGCAGATCAGACTATGGCTACACCTTC. The rearrangement links TRBV4-1 to TRBJ1-2; TRBD1 is a possible D gene (5 bases). The CDR3 consists of 15 residues. Trimming stripped 3 bases from V and 3 bases from J, with 14 bases between. The germline V gene has CDR1 MGHRA and CDR2 YSYEKL.

The V and J genes are TRBV19 and TRBJ2-2, with D possibly matching TRBD1 (6 bases). The CDR3 contains 14 residues. From germline, CDR1 is LNHDA and CDR2 SQIVND (reference sequence). V gave up 3 bases and J gave up 1 base, with 6 bases separating them. CDR3 amino acids: CASSMGQNTGELFF. The CDR3 DNA is TGTGCCAGTAGTATGGGACAGAACACCGGGGAGCTGTTTTTT.

This chain uses TRBV9 with TRBJ2-5; the match to TRBD1 covers 8 bases. CDR1 and CDR2 (germline): SGDLS, YYNGEE. V trimming: 3 bases; J trimming: 2 bases; junction bases outside the gene matches: 3. The CDR3 runs 14 residues. The CDR3 loop is CASSAGQAQETQYF. In nucleotides, the CDR3 is TGTGCCAGCAGCGCGGGACAGGCACAAGAGACCCAGTACTTC. Using reference TRBV9 and TRBJ2-5 for the parts outside the CDR3, the full variable domain is DSGVTQTPKHLITATGQRVTLRCSPRSGDLSVYWYQQSLDQGLQFLIQYYNGEERAKGNILERFSAQQFPDLHSELNLSSLELGDSALYFCASSAGQAQETQYFGPGTRLLVL.

The chain recombines TRBV19 with TRBJ2-4, with TRBD1 as a possible D gene (6 bases). Per the germline V gene, CDR1 is LNHDA and CDR2 is SQIVND (reference sequence). This CDR3 is 14 amino acids long. The V end was cut by 7 bases, the J end by 6 bases, with 16 bases between. CDR3 in amino acids: CASTSFGQPNIQYF. CDR3 sequence (DNA): TGTGCCAGTACCTCATTCGGACAGCCAAACATTCAGTACTTC.

The chain carries TRBV7-9 and TRBJ2-3, with a tentative D call TRBD2 (5 bases). V was trimmed by 6 bases and J by 6 bases, leaving 10 bases between them. CDR3 size: 12 residues. Germline lookup yields CDR1 SEHNR and CDR2 FQNEAQ (reference sequence). CDR3: CASRVPGDTQYF. CDR3 nucleotides: TGTGCCAGCAGAGTCCCGGGGGATACGCAGTATTTT.

V usage is TRBV10-2 and J usage is TRBJ2-7; a possible D gene is TRBD1 (6 bases). The length of the CDR3 is 13 residues. Trimming removed 3 bases from V and 5 bases from J, with 11 bases in between. Germline assignment: CDR1 WSHSY and CDR2 SAAADI. The CDR3 sequence: CASSEIRGDEQYF. The CDR3 coding sequence is TGCGCCAGCAGTGAAATCAGGGGCGACGAGCAGTACTTC.

The chain couples TRBV19 to TRBJ2-2; 13 positions agree with TRBD2. Germline lookup yields CDR1 LNHDA and CDR2 SQIVND (reference sequence). Trimming took 7 bases from V and 5 from J; bases not matched to a gene: 16. The CDR3 totals 19 residues. This CDR3 reads CASNPPTSGGTWSTGELFF. The CDR3, as DNA: TGTGCCAGTAACCCGCCGACTAGCGGGGGGACCTGGAGTACCGGGGAGCTGTTTTTT.

The chain recombines TRBV28 with TRBJ1-2; tentative D call: TRBD1 (5 bases). The CDR3 spans 13 residues. V lost 6 bases to trimming and J lost 4 bases, with 12 bases between them. Germline V gene data show CDR1 as MDHEN and CDR2 as SYDVKM. The CDR3 DNA follows: TGTGCCAGCAGGGAGGGGAAAGGCTATGGCTACACCTTC. Translation gives CASREGKGYGYTF.

The chain recombines TRBV25-1 with TRBJ2-3; 7 bases are a match to TRBD1. V trimming: 2 bases; J trimming: 2 bases; junction bases outside the gene matches: 4. Germline CDR1 reads MGHDK; CDR2 reads SYGVNS. The CDR3 is made up of 15 amino acids. The CDR3 DNA is TGTGCCAGCAGTGAACAGGGGGTTTTCACAGATACGCAGTATTTT. It translates to CASSEQGVFTDTQYF.

This clone has only one observation. V and J are TRBV18 and TRBJ1-5; D is uncertain. The CDR3 sequence is 13 residues long. With 2 bases removed from V and 4 bases from J, the gap between germline ends came to 6 bases. CDR1 KGHSH and CDR2 LQKENI come from the germline V gene. The DNA for the CDR3 is TGTGCCAGCTCACCAGGGATTAATCAGCCCCAGCATTTT. It specifies CASSPGINQPQHF.

The V call is TRBV18, the J call TRBJ2-1; 9 nucleotides agree with TRBD2. The CDR3 runs 19 residues. After removal of 3 bases from V and 0 bases from J, the junction contained 12 bases not matched to a gene. Germline V gene data show CDR1 as KGHSH and CDR2 as LQKENI. The CDR3 spells CASSPPPSAGGSSYNEQFF. The DNA of the CDR3 is TGTGCCAGCTCACCCCCTCCCTCAGCGGGAGGAAGCTCCTACAATGAGCAGTTCTTC.

The chain links TRBV9 to TRBJ2-5; 14 bases agree with TRBD2. The CDR3 sequence is 18 residues long. Trimming took 2 bases from V and 2 from J; bases not matched to a gene: 8. Germline CDR1 is SGDLS and CDR2 is YYNGEE. The CDR3 DNA reads TGTGCCAGCAGCGTTGGGACTAGCGGGAGAATAAAGCAAGAGACCCAGTACTTC. This sequence encodes CASSVGTSGRIKQETQYF.

Here the CDR3 reads CASSLTSAGGDNEQFF. CDR3 in DNA: TGCGCCAGCAGCCTCACCTCAGCGGGGGGAGACAATGAGCAGTTCTTC. J is TRBJ2-1 and V is TRBV4-1; the match to TRBD2 covers 9 bases. The length of the CDR3 is 16 residues. V shed 4 bases and J 5 bases; nucleotides not matched to a gene: 9. In germline, CDR1 is MGHRA, CDR2 YSYEKL.

The rearrangement uses TRBV7-2 and TRBJ1-4; D may be TRBD1 (5 bases). The V end was cut by 5 bases, the J end by 6 bases, with 16 bases between. CDR1 SGHTA and CDR2 FQGNSA come from the germline V gene. The CDR3 covers 15 residues. CDR3: CASSARSGTDEKLFF. The CDR3 nucleotides read TGTGCCAGCAGCGCCCGGTCGGGGACGGATGAAAAACTGTTTTTT.

The chain uses TRBV6-5 and TRBJ1-3; a possible D gene is TRBD1 (5 bases). Germline assignment: CDR1 MNHEY and CDR2 SVGAGI. V dropped 6 bases and J dropped 0 bases, with 9 bases sitting between them. The CDR3 runs 14 residues. The CDR3 DNA sequence: TGTGCCAGCAGCCCAGGGCTCTCTGGAAACACCATATATTTT. Translation: CASSPGLSGNTIYF.

This chain joins TRBV2 and TRBJ1-2; the D is unclear. Trimming stripped 1 base from V and 1 base from J, with 7 bases between. The CDR3 totals 14 residues. The germline gives CDR1 SNHLY, CDR2 FYNNEI. The chain's CDR3 is CASSEDEGNYGYTF. The CDR3 DNA follows: TGTGCCAGCAGTGAAGACGAGGGTAACTATGGCTACACCTTC.